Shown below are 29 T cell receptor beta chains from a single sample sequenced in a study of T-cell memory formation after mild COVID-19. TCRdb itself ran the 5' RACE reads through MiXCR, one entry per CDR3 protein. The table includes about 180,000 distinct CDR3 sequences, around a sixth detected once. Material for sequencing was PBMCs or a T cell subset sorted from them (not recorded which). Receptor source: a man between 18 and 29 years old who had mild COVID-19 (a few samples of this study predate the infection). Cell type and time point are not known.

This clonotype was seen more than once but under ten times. The CDR3 loop reads CASTSSGDRPKNIQYF. The CDR3 region has the DNA TGTGCCAGCACCTCCAGCGGGGATCGACCCAAAAACATTCAGTACTTC. V usage is TRBV5-5 and J usage is TRBJ2-4, with 7 bases that match TRBD2. This CDR3 has 16 residues. The trim removed 6 bases at V and 2 bases at J, leaving 11 bases unmatched. Germline V lookup: CDR1 SGHKS, CDR2 YYEKEE (reference sequence).

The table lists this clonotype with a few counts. CDR3 coding DNA: TGTGCCAGCAGTTTTACGGGGATCGACACCGGGGAGCTGTTTTTT. It encodes CASSFTGIDTGELFF. This chain uses TRBV12-3 or TRBV12-4 with TRBJ2-2; D perhaps matches TRBD2 (5 bases). Trimming stripped 3 bases from V and 3 bases from J, with 11 bases between. The CDR3 totals 15 residues.

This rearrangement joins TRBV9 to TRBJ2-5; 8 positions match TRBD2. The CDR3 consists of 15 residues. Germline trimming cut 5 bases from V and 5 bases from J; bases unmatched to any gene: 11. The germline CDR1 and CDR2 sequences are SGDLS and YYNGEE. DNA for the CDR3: TGTGCCAGCAGTGCCTTAGCGGGGCAGGGGGAGACCCAGTACTTC. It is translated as CASSALAGQGETQYF.

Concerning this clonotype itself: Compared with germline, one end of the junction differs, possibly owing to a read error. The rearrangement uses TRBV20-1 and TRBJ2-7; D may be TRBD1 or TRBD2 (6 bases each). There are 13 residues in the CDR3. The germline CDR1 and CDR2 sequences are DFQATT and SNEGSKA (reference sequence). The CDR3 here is CSASTTGSREQDF. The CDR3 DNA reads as TGCAGTGCTAGTACGACAGGCTCCCGGGAGCAGGACTTC.

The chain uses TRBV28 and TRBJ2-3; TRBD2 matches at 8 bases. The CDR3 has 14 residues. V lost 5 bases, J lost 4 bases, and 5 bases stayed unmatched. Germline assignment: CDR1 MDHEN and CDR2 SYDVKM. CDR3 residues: CASSPGGIADTQYF. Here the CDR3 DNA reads TGTGCCAGCAGTCCGGGGGGGATCGCAGATACGCAGTATTTT.

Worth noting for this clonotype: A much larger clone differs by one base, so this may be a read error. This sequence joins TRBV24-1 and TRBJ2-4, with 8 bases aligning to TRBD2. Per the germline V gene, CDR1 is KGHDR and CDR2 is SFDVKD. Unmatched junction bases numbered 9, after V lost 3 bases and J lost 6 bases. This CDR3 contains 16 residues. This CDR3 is CATSDPRRGVGNIQYF. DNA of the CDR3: TGTGCCACCAGTGATCCCCGGCGGGGGGTAGGAAACATTCAGTACTTC.

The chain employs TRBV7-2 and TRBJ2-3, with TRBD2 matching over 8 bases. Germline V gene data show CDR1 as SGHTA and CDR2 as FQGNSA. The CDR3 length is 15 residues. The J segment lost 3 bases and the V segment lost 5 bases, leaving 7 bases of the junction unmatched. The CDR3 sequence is CASSGRGGWTDTQYF. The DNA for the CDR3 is TGTGCCAGCAGCGGTCGGGGGGGCTGGACAGATACGCAGTATTTT.

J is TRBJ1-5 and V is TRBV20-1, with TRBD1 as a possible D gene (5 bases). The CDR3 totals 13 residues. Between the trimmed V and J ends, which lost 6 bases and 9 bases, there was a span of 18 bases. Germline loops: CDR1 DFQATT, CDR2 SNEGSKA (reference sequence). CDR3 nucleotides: TGCAGTGCCGCGGAGGGGCCCGGGAGGCCCCAGCATTTT. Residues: CSAAEGPGRPQHF.

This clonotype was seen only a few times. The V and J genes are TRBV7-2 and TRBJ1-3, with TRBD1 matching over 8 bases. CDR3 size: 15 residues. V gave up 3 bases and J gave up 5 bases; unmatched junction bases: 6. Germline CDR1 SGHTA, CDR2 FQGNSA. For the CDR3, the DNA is TGTGCCAGCAGCTTGATCGGACAGGGAAGAAACACCATATATTTT. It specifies CASSLIGQGRNTIYF.

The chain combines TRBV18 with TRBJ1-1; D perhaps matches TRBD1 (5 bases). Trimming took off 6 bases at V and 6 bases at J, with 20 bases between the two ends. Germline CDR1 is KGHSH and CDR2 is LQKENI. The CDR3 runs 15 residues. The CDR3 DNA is TGTGCCAGCTCTCTGGGGCAGGGAGGGATCGCTGAAGCTTTCTTT. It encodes CASSLGQGGIAEAFF.

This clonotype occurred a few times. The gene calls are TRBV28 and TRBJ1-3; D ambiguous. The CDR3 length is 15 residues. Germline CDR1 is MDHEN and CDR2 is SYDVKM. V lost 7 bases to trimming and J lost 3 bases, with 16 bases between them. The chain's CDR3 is CASIEVPGFGNTIYF. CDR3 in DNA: TGTGCCAGCATTGAGGTTCCAGGTTTTGGAAACACCATATATTTT.

The CDR3 DNA reads TGTGCCAGCAGGGCGGTGGGGCAAGAGACCCAGTACTTC. It is translated as CASRAVGQETQYF. The rearrangement links TRBV6-5 to TRBJ2-5; D is uncertain. Germline values: CDR1 MNHEY, CDR2 SVGAGI. The V end lost 6 bases, the J end lost 2 bases, and 10 bases lay between the germline ends. The CDR3 is 13 amino acids.

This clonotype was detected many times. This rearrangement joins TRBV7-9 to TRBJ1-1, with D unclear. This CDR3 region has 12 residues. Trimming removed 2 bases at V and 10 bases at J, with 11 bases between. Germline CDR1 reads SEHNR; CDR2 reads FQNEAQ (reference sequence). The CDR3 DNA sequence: TGTGCCAGCAGCTTATATGGGTCAGGAGCTTTCTTT. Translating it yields CASSLYGSGAFF.

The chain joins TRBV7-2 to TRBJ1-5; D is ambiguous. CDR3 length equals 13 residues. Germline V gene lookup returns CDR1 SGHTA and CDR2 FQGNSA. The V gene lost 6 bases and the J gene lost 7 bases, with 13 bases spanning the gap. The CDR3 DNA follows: TGTGCCAGCAGAGAGGAAGGTGGGCAGCCCCAGCATTTT. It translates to CASREEGGQPQHF.

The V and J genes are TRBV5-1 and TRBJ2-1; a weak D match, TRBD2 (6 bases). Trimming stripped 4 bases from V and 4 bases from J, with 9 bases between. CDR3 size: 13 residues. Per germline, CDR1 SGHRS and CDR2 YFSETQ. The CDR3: CASSEDYYNEQFF. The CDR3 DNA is TGCGCCAGCAGCGAGGACTATTACAATGAGCAGTTCTTC.

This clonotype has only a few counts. The CDR3 reads CASSLDSSQETQYF. CDR3 nucleotide sequence: TGCGCCAGCAGCTTGGACAGTTCACAAGAGACCCAGTACTTC. The chain carries TRBV5-1 and TRBJ2-5; D gene unclear. The CDR3 extends over 14 amino acids. Germline CDR1 is SGHRS and CDR2 is YFSETQ. Trimming pared 0 bases from V and 2 bases from J, leaving 8 bases between.

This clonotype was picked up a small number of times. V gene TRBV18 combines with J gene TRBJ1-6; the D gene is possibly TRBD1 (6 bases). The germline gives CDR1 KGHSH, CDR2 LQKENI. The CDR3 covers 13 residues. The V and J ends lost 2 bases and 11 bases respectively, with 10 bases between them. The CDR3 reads CASSPDRQTPLHF. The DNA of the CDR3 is TGTGCCAGCTCACCAGACAGGCAAACACCCCTCCACTTT.

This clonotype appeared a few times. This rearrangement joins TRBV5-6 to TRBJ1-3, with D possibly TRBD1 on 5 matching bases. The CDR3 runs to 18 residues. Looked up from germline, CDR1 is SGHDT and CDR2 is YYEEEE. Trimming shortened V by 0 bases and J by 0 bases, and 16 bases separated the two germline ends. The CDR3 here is CASSLGPPSGSSGNTIYF. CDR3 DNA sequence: TGTGCCAGCAGCTTGGGCCCTCCCTCAGGGTCCTCTGGAAACACCATATATTTT.

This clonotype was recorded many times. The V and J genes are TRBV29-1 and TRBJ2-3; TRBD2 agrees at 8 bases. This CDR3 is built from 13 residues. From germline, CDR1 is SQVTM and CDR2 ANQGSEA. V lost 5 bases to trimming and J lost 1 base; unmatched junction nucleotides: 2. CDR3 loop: CSVRRGGTDTQYF. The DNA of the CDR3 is TGCAGCGTTAGGCGGGGGGGCACAGATACGCAGTATTTT.

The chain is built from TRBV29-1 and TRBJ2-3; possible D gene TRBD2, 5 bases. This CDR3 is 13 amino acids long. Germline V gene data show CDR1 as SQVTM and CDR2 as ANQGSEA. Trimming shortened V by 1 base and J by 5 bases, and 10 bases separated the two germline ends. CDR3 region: CSVEGTHVDTQYF. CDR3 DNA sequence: TGCAGCGTTGAAGGGACTCACGTAGATACGCAGTATTTT.

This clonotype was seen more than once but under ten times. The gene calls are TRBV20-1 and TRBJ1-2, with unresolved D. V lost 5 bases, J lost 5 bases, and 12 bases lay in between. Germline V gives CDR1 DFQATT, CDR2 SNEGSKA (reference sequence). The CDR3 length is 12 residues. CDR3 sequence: CSAGPSVYGYTF. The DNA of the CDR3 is TGCAGTGCTGGTCCATCCGTTTATGGCTACACCTTC.

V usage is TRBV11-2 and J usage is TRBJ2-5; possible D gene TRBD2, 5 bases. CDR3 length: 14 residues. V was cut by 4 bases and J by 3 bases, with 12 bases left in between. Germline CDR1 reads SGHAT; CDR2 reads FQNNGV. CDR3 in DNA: TGTGCCAGCAGCTCGTTGAGGGATGAAGAGACCCAGTACTTC. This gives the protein CASSSLRDEETQYF. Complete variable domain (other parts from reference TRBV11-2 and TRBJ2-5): EAGVAQSPRYKIIEKRQSVAFWCNPISGHATLYWYQQILGQGPKLLIQFQNNGVVDDSQLPKDRFSAERLKGVDSTLKIQPAKLEDSAVYLCASSSLRDEETQYFGPGTRLLVL.

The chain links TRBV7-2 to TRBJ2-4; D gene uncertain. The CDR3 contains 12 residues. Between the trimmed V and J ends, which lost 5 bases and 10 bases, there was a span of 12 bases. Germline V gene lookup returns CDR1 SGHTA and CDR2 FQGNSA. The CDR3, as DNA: TGTGCCAGCAGCCAATACACTGGTATTCAGTACTTC. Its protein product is CASSQYTGIQYF. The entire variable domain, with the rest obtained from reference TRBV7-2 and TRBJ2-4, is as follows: GAGVSQSPSNKVTEKGKDVELRCDPISGHTALYWYRQSLGQGLEFLIYFQGNSAPDKSGLPSDRFSAERTGGSVSTLTIQRTQQEDSAVYLCASSQYTGIQYFGAGTRLSVL.

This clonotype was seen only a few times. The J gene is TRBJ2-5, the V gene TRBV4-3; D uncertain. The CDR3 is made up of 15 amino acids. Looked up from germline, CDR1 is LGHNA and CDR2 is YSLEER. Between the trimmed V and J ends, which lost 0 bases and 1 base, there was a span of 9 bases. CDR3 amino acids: CASSQDPTFQETQYF. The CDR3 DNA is TGCGCCAGCAGCCAAGATCCCACTTTCCAAGAGACCCAGTACTTC.

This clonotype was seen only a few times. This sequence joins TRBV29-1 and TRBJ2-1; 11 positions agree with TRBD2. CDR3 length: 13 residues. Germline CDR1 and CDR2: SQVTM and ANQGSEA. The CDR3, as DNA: TGCAGTGCCGGGACTAGCGGCTACAATGAGCAGTTCTTC. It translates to CSAGTSGYNEQFF.

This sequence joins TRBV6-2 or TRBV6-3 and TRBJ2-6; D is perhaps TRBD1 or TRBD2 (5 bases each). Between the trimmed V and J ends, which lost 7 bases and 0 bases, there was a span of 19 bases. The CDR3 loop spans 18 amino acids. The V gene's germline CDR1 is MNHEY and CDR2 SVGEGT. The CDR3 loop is CASIPISGALSGANVLTF. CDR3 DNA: TGTGCCAGCATACCAATCTCCGGGGCCCTCTCTGGGGCCAACGTCCTGACTTTC.

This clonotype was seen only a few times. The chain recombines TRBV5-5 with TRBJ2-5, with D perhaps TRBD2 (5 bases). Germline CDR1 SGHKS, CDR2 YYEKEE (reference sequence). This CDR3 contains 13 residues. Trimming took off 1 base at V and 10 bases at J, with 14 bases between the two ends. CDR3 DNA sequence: TGTGCCAGCAGCTTGCACGGTCCCCGGGACCAGTACTTC. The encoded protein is CASSLHGPRDQYF.

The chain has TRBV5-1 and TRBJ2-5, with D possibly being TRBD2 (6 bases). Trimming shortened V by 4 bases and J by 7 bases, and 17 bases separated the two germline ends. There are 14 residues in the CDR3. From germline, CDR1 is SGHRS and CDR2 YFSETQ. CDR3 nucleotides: TGCGCCAGCAGCCCCCAGTCGGGGGAGGTGACCCAGTACTTC. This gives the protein CASSPQSGEVTQYF.

CDR3 DNA sequence: TGCAGTGCTAGGGGGACGGGGAGAAGCACAGATACGCAGTATTTT. Its translation is CSARGTGRSTDTQYF. V usage is TRBV20-1 and J usage is TRBJ2-3; D may correspond to TRBD1 or TRBD2 (5 bases each). The CDR3 length is 15 residues. CDR1 and CDR2 (germline): DFQATT, SNEGSKA (reference sequence). V was trimmed by 3 bases and J by 0 bases, leaving 13 bases between them.